This is a list of T cell receptor beta chains from one sample in a study of T cells after yellow fever vaccination. MiXCR, run by TCRdb on the 5' RACE reads, gives a single entry per CDR3 protein. Of around 180,000 distinct CDR3 sequences in the sample, 5.5% to 7.5% are singletons; the top ten hold just under 3%. The sequences come from CD4+ T cells sorted from PBMCs, collected on the day of the first yellow fever vaccination. The receptor set was obtained from a man aged 18 to 35 who received the YFV17D yellow fever vaccine. CDR3s include the opening cysteine and the closing phenylalanine or tryptophan. Each record gives: V gene, J gene, D gene, clone size, CDR3 protein, CDR3 DNA. The D gene is left open where the match is weak. Clone size, where shown, is once, few, many, or a class for clones that have expanded.

V: TRBV5-6; J: TRBJ2-7; D: .; size: .; CDR3: CASMVRLTLYEQYF; DNA: TGTGCCAGCATGGTCCGATTGACGCTTTACGAGCAGTACTTC
V: TRBV11-2; J: TRBJ2-5; D: TRBD2; size: many; CDR3: CASSLNSGQETQYF; DNA: TGTGCCAGCAGTCTTAATAGCGGGCAAGAGACCCAGTACTTC
V: TRBV4-2; J: TRBJ2-4; D: TRBD2; size: many; CDR3: CASSQLLAGGSVSKNIQYF; DNA: TGTGCCAGCAGCCAACTTCTAGCGGGGGGATCGGTATCCAAAAACATTCAGTACTTC
V: TRBV5-1; J: TRBJ2-3; D: .; size: many; CDR3: CASSSRDPRADTQYF; DNA: TGCGCCAGCAGCTCCCGGGACCCGAGGGCAGATACGCAGTATTTT
V: TRBV7-2; J: TRBJ2-3; D: .; size: few; CDR3: CASSLEAANTQYF; DNA: TGTGCCAGCAGCTTAGAAGCGGCGAATACGCAGTATTTT
V: TRBV7-6; J: TRBJ1-1; D: .; size: many; CDR3: CASSLAQGKLAEAFF; DNA: TGTGCCAGCAGCTTAGCTCAGGGGAAGCTCGCTGAAGCTTTCTTT
V: TRBV5-5; J: TRBJ2-1; D: TRBD2; size: many; CDR3: CASSFRPGGGPNEQFF; DNA: TGTGCCAGCAGCTTCCGTCCCGGGGGGGGCCCTAATGAGCAGTTCTTC
V: TRBV18; J: TRBJ1-2; D: TRBD1; size: many; CDR3: CASSPINRGRDYGYTF; DNA: TGTGCCAGCTCACCAATTAACAGGGGGCGCGACTATGGCTACACCTTC
V: TRBV7-2; J: TRBJ2-7; D: .; size: many; CDR3: CASSLGPSYEQYF; DNA: TGTGCCAGCAGCCTTGGCCCCTCCTACGAGCAGTACTTC
V: TRBV4-3; J: TRBJ2-2; D: .; size: many; CDR3: CASSWEGGATTGELFF; DNA: TGCGCCAGCAGCTGGGAGGGGGGCGCAACCACCGGGGAGCTGTTTTTT
V: TRBV2; J: TRBJ2-1; D: .; size: many; CDR3: CASKGEVRGLNEQFF; DNA: TGTGCCAGCAAAGGCGAGGTGCGGGGGCTGAATGAGCAGTTCTTC
V: TRBV23-1; J: TRBJ2-4; D: .; size: .; CDR3: CASTNSRGQLAKNIQYF; DNA: TGCGCCAGCACTAACAGCCGGGGACAACTAGCCAAAAACATTCAGTACTTC
V: TRBV3-1; J: TRBJ2-5; D: TRBD2; size: .; CDR3: CASSLFIPSGGPRYF; DNA: TGTGCCAGCAGCCTTTTTATCCCGAGCGGGGGGCCCCGGTACTTC
V: TRBV7-6; J: TRBJ1-1; D: .; size: .; CDR3: CASSSFRGTGHTEAFF; DNA: TGTGCCAGCAGCTCCTTCAGGGGTACTGGTCACACTGAAGCTTTCTTT
V: TRBV20-1; J: TRBJ2-3; D: TRBD1; size: .; CDR3: CSAWGQGTDTQYF; DNA: TGCAGTGCGTGGGGACAGGGAACAGATACGCAGTATTTT
V: TRBV7-9; J: TRBJ1-2; D: .; size: many; CDR3: CASSLGSGHHGGYTF; DNA: TGTGCCAGCAGCCTAGGCTCGGGCCACCACGGTGGCTACACCTTC
V: TRBV6-6; J: TRBJ1-1; D: .; size: many; CDR3: CASSWGAGTEAFF; DNA: TGTGCCAGCAGTTGGGGGGCGGGCACTGAAGCTTTCTTT
V: TRBV25-1; J: TRBJ2-2; D: .; size: many; CDR3: CASSGWQDITNTGELFF; DNA: TGTGCCAGCAGTGGGTGGCAGGACATCACGAACACCGGGGAGCTGTTTTTT
V: TRBV5-1; J: TRBJ2-5; D: .; size: .; CDR3: CASSRPTGNQETQYF; DNA: TGCGCCAGCAGCCGACCGACTGGTAACCAAGAGACCCAGTACTTC
V: TRBV11-2; J: TRBJ2-5; D: .; size: .; CDR3: CASSSGGAIAKPLF; DNA: TGTGCCAGCAGCTCTGGGGGAGCGATCGCAAAGCCGCTCTTC
V: TRBV29-1; J: TRBJ2-3; D: .; size: many; CDR3: CSALMVGGLSTDTQYF; DNA: TGCAGCGCCCTGATGGTGGGAGGATTAAGCACAGATACGCAGTATTTT
V: TRBV28; J: TRBJ2-3; D: TRBD1; size: many; CDR3: CASKIRYRGRSSTDTQYF; DNA: TGTGCCAGCAAAATACGGTACAGGGGCCGATCCAGCACAGATACGCAGTATTTT
V: TRBV7-2; J: TRBJ1-2; D: .; size: .; CDR3: CASSAGGGNYGYTF; DNA: TGTGCCAGCAGCGCCGGGGGGGGGAACTATGGCTACACCTTC
V: TRBV7-2; J: TRBJ2-1; D: TRBD2; size: many; CDR3: CASSLLGRGVEQFF; DNA: TGTGCCAGCAGCTTACTGGGGCGGGGGGTCGAGCAGTTCTTC
V: TRBV5-6; J: TRBJ2-3; D: TRBD2; size: many; CDR3: CASSGLAGGTDTQYF; DNA: TGTGCCAGCAGCGGATTAGCGGGGGGCACAGATACGCAGTATTTT
V: TRBV5-5; J: TRBJ2-5; D: .; size: few; CDR3: CASSSGLHGKETQYF; DNA: TGTGCCAGCAGCTCCGGTTTACACGGGAAAGAGACCCAGTACTTC
V: TRBV28; J: TRBJ1-3; D: .; size: .; CDR3: CASSLAGPANTIYF; DNA: TGTGCCAGCAGTTTAGCTGGACCGGCAAACACCATATATTTT
V: TRBV5-6; J: TRBJ1-1; D: TRBD1; size: .; CDR3: CASSFDRDEAFF; DNA: TGTGCCAGCAGCTTCGACAGGGATGAAGCTTTCTTT
V: TRBV5-4; J: TRBJ1-6; D: TRBD1; size: .; CDR3: CASSVGWDRGSPLHF; DNA: TGTGCCAGCAGCGTTGGGTGGGACAGGGGTTCACCCCTCCACTTT
V: TRBV7-8; J: TRBJ2-2; D: .; size: few; CDR3: CASSLRGLQTKNTGELFF; DNA: TGTGCCAGCAGCTTAAGGGGACTGCAAACAAAAAACACCGGGGAGCTGTTTTTT
V: TRBV4-3; J: TRBJ2-3; D: .; size: many; CDR3: CASSQDGGDTQYF; DNA: TGCGCCAGCAGCCAAGATGGGGGGGATACGCAGTATTTT
V: TRBV2; J: TRBJ1-2; D: TRBD1; size: few; CDR3: CASSTPGTGINYGYIF; DNA: TGTGCCAGCAGTACACCCGGGACAGGGATTAACTATGGCTACATCTTC
V: TRBV7-2; J: TRBJ1-1; D: .; size: .; CDR3: CASSLTDRAEAFF; DNA: TGTGCCAGCAGCTTAACGGACAGAGCTGAAGCTTTCTTT
V: TRBV5-1; J: TRBJ2-1; D: TRBD2; size: .; CDR3: CASSLGSGGRSSYNEQFF; DNA: TGCGCCAGCAGCCTGGGGTCGGGGGGGCGTAGCTCCTACAATGAGCAGTTCTTC
V: TRBV20-1; J: TRBJ2-7; D: .; size: few; CDR3: CSASQTSTYEQYF; DNA: TGCAGTGCTAGCCAGACTAGTACCTACGAGCAGTACTTC
V: TRBV7-3; J: TRBJ1-2; D: TRBD1; size: .; CDR3: CASSSNPGTGGRYGYTF; DNA: TGTGCCAGCAGCTCGAACCCCGGGACAGGGGGCCGCTATGGCTACACCTTC
V: TRBV5-1; J: TRBJ1-6; D: .; size: .; CDR3: CASSLGTAGDSPLHF; DNA: TGCGCCAGCAGCCTCGGGACGGCGGGGGATTCACCCCTCCACTTT
V: TRBV5-1; J: TRBJ2-5; D: .; size: many; CDR3: CASSLSVQETQYF; DNA: TGTGCCAGCAGTTTATCGGTTCAAGAGACCCAGTACTTC
V: TRBV12-3/TRBV12-4; J: TRBJ2-1; D: .; size: many; CDR3: CASSPQFVGGEQFF; DNA: TGTGCCAGCAGTCCTCAATTCGTGGGTGGGGAGCAGTTCTTC
V: TRBV20-1; J: TRBJ2-2; D: .; size: many; CDR3: CSAPRDTGELFF; DNA: TGCAGTGCCCCGAGGGACACCGGGGAGCTGTTTTTT
V: TRBV11-2; J: TRBJ2-3; D: TRBD1; size: many; CDR3: CASSLGTGVTDTQYF; DNA: TGCGCCAGCAGCTTGGGGACAGGGGTCACAGATACGCAGTATTTT
V: TRBV7-2; J: TRBJ2-7; D: .; size: few; CDR3: CASSSWARQSYEQYF; DNA: TGTGCCAGCAGCTCCTGGGCCAGGCAGTCCTACGAGCAGTACTTC
V: TRBV5-1; J: TRBJ1-1; D: .; size: few; CDR3: CASSLTPSWNTEAFF; DNA: TGCGCCAGCAGTTTGACCCCCTCTTGGAACACTGAAGCTTTCTTT
V: TRBV7-3; J: TRBJ2-2; D: TRBD2; size: .; CDR3: CASSLNQRGNTGELFF; DNA: TGTGCCAGCAGCTTAAATCAGCGGGGGAACACCGGGGAGCTGTTTTTT
V: TRBV11-2; J: TRBJ2-5; D: TRBD2; size: .; CDR3: CASSPNPTSGGYQETQYF; DNA: TGTGCCAGCAGCCCCAACCCGACTAGCGGGGGGTACCAAGAGACCCAGTACTTC
V: TRBV5-5; J: TRBJ2-5; D: .; size: .; CDR3: CARSPGRRETQYF; DNA: TGTGCCAGGAGCCCGGGGCGGAGAGAGACCCAGTACTTC
V: TRBV5-6; J: TRBJ2-4; D: TRBD2; size: many; CDR3: CASSSGLAGAADIQYF; DNA: TGTGCCAGCAGTTCGGGACTAGCGGGGGCCGCGGACATTCAGTACTTC
V: TRBV5-5; J: TRBJ1-1; D: TRBD1; size: few; CDR3: CASSLGRQGRGAFF; DNA: TGTGCCAGCAGCTTGGGCCGACAGGGGCGGGGAGCTTTCTTT
V: TRBV19; J: TRBJ2-2; D: TRBD1; size: many; CDR3: CASSFGTGITGELFF; DNA: TGTGCCAGTAGTTTCGGGACAGGGATAACCGGGGAGCTGTTTTTT
V: TRBV28; J: TRBJ1-5; D: .; size: .; CDR3: CASSLTGQPQHF; DNA: TGTGCCAGCAGTTTAACCGGTCAACCCCAGCATTTT
V: TRBV5-1; J: TRBJ2-3; D: .; size: .; CDR3: CASSLEGRTEFGSTDTQYF; DNA: TGCGCCAGCAGCTTGGAGGGTCGGACAGAATTTGGGAGCACAGATACGCAGTATTTT
V: TRBV5-8; J: TRBJ2-3; D: .; size: many; CDR3: CASSSAGPSTGDTQYF; DNA: TGTGCCAGCAGCTCGGCGGGACCCTCAACCGGGGATACGCAGTATTTT
V: TRBV7-3; J: TRBJ2-1; D: .; size: many; CDR3: CASSLRHAAVDAGSPYNEQFF; DNA: TGTGCCAGCAGCTTAAGGCATGCAGCTGTAGACGCGGGGTCCCCCTACAATGAGCAGTTCTTC
V: TRBV29-1; J: TRBJ2-1; D: TRBD2; size: few; CDR3: CSVEPLAGGPGSYNEQFF; DNA: TGCAGCGTTGAACCCCTAGCGGGGGGTCCAGGATCCTACAATGAGCAGTTCTTC